One sample yielded the 32 T cell receptor beta chains listed below, sequenced in a study of cytomegalovirus exposure and HLA in healthy donors. PCR used 60 Vbeta primers and 13 Jbeta primers. Assay: immunoSEQ multiplex PCR; the TCRdb copy retains only in-frame clones and omits some. The sample's table shows more than 130,000 clones. The sample consisted of PBMCs. The source is a man aged 35 to 55 in good health and CMV-seronegative.

V and J are TRBV29-1 and TRBJ2-7, with TRBD2 as a possible D gene (5 bases). Germline V gives CDR1 SQVTM, CDR2 ANQGSEA. The germline V and J ends were trimmed by 7 bases and 2 bases, with 21 bases remaining between them. This CDR3 has 15 residues. CDR3 sequence: CSASPGEGGTYEQYF. The DNA for the CDR3 is TGCAGCGCCTCTCCCGGGGAAGGTGGAACCTACGAGCAGTACTTC.

V and J are TRBV4-2 and TRBJ2-2; TRBD2 is a possible D gene (5 bases). Germline assignment: CDR1 LGHNA and CDR2 YNFKEQ. The CDR3 contains 15 residues. Trimming shortened V by 0 bases and J by 7 bases, and 12 bases separated the two germline ends. CDR3 sequence (DNA): TGTGCCAGCAGCCAAGATAGGCGGGCAGACGGGGAGCTGTTTTTT. It is translated as CASSQDRRADGELFF.

The chain links TRBV6-1 to TRBJ2-3; no clear D. Germline CDR1 reads MNHNS; CDR2 reads SASEGT. There are 12 residues in the CDR3. V was trimmed by 5 bases and J by 2 bases, leaving 5 bases between them. The CDR3: CASSLNTDTQYF. CDR3 DNA sequence: TGTGCCAGCAGTCTAAACACAGATACGCAGTATTTT.

The genes are TRBV19 and TRBJ1-2; TRBD1 might be the D (5 bases). This CDR3 has 15 amino acids. Trimming pared 3 bases from V and 4 bases from J, leaving 15 bases between. Germline CDR1 reads LNHDA; CDR2 reads SQIVND (reference sequence). The CDR3 DNA sequence: TGTGCCAGTAGTATCCAAGGGGCCGCAGGCTATGGCTACACCTTC. Encoded protein: CASSIQGAAGYGYTF.

The V call is TRBV11-2, the J call TRBJ1-2; no definite D call. Germline V gene sequence: CDR1 SGHAT, CDR2 FQNNGV. V lost 0 bases to trimming and J lost 4 bases, with 15 bases between them. CDR3 length equals 16 residues. The CDR3, as DNA: TGTGCCAGCAGCTTAGATGGGCAGGCCCCTATCTATGGCTACACCTTC. Translating it yields CASSLDGQAPIYGYTF.

The V call is TRBV7-9, the J call TRBJ2-3; D not resolved. This CDR3 region has 16 residues. V was pared by 2 bases and J by 0 bases, with 12 bases between. Germline V CDR1 and CDR2: SEHNR, FQNEAQ (reference sequence). In DNA, the CDR3 is TGTGCCAGCAGCTTAAGGAAAGAGACTAGCACAGATACGCAGTATTTT. Translated, it gives CASSLRKETSTDTQYF.

The rearrangement links TRBV19 to TRBJ1-1; D remains unclear. CDR3 length: 15 amino acids. Trimming took 7 bases from V and 1 from J, leaving 16 bases between them. Germline CDR1 LNHDA, CDR2 SQIVND (reference sequence). CDR3 coding DNA: TGTGCCAGTATTATGACGGCGGTCAGGAACACTGAAGCTTTCTTT. Translated, it gives CASIMTAVRNTEAFF.

V and J are TRBV6-4 and TRBJ1-6; weak D call: TRBD1 (6 bases). The CDR3 is 14 amino acids. Per the germline V gene, CDR1 is MRHNA and CDR2 is SNTAGT. V lost 2 bases, J lost 9 bases, and 11 bases lay in between. CDR3 nucleotide sequence: TGTGCCAGCAGTGACCTTGCCAGGGGTTCACCCCTCCACTTT. Its translation: CASSDLARGSPLHF.

A word on this clone: This same CDR3 is encoded by further DNA sequences in the sample. This rearrangement joins TRBV19 to TRBJ1-2, with D possibly being TRBD1 (5 bases). The germline V and J ends were trimmed by 4 bases and 1 base, with 19 bases remaining between them. The CDR3 length is 17 residues. CDR1 and CDR2 (germline): LNHDA, SQIVND (reference sequence). In DNA, the CDR3 is TGTGCCAGTAGTAAGCCGGCGACAGCGCAGAATAACTATGGCTACACCTTC. Encoded protein: CASSKPATAQNNYGYTF.

V is TRBV13 and J is TRBJ1-4; D gene ambiguous. Germline V gene lookup returns CDR1 PRHDT and CDR2 FYEKMQ (reference sequence). The CDR3 spans 14 residues. With 5 bases removed from V and 8 bases from J, the gap between germline ends came to 15 bases. The CDR3 region is CASSPRDSSEKLFF. The CDR3 nucleotides read TGTGCCAGCAGCCCGAGAGATAGTTCAGAAAAACTGTTTTTT.

This CDR3 reads CASSALTDSPLHF. Here the CDR3 DNA reads TGTGCCAGCAGTGCTCTTACGGATTCACCCCTCCACTTT. J is TRBJ1-6 and V is TRBV2; the D is unclear. V was cut by 4 bases and J by 8 bases, with 9 bases left in between. CDR1 is SNHLY, CDR2 FYNNEI, per germline. This CDR3 comprises 13 residues. The variable domain in full, completed from reference TRBV2 and TRBJ1-6, reads EPEVTQTPSHQVTQMGQEVILRCVPISNHLYFYWYRQILGQKVEFLVSFYNNEISEKSEIFDDQFSVERPDGSNFTLKIRSTKLEDSAMYFCASSALTDSPLHFGNGTRLTVT.

The chain has TRBV27 and TRBJ2-7; tentative D call: TRBD1 (6 bases). The CDR3 totals 14 residues. Germline lookup yields CDR1 MNHEY and CDR2 SMNVEV (reference sequence). Trimming pared 6 bases from V and 3 bases from J, leaving 15 bases between. The CDR3 DNA reads TGTGCCAGCAGAAGGGGGACCGCGGACTACGAGCAGTACTTC. As protein: CASRRGTADYEQYF.

This sequence joins TRBV7-8 and TRBJ1-3; possible D gene TRBD1, 5 bases. CDR1 and CDR2 (germline): SGHVS, FQNEAQ. V lost 1 base and J 0 bases, leaving 10 bases between the germline ends. The CDR3 is made up of 16 amino acids. The CDR3 coding sequence is TGTGCCAGCAGCTTAGGAAGGGGAACCTCTGGAAACACCATATATTTT. Its protein is CASSLGRGTSGNTIYF.

V usage is TRBV7-2 and J usage is TRBJ2-7; 12 nucleotides agree with TRBD2. Germline V gene sequence: CDR1 SGHTA, CDR2 FQGNSA. The CDR3 is 15 amino acids. J lost 2 bases, V lost 5 bases, and 4 bases had no gene match. The CDR3 loop is CASSLTSGGPYEQYF. In DNA, the CDR3 is TGTGCCAGCAGCCTGACTAGCGGGGGCCCCTACGAGCAGTACTTC.

The V gene is TRBV4-2, the J gene TRBJ2-2; perhaps TRBD1 as D (5 bases). Trimming left V 4 bases short and J 0 bases short, with 15 bases between. This CDR3 spans 17 amino acids. CDR1 is LGHNA, CDR2 YNFKEQ, per germline. CDR3: CASSPEVGVSNTGELFF. The CDR3 region has the DNA TGTGCCAGCAGCCCCGAGGTAGGGGTATCGAACACCGGGGAGCTGTTTTTT.

The genes are TRBV27 and TRBJ1-1, with TRBD1 matching over 7 bases. The germline gives CDR1 MNHEY, CDR2 SMNVEV (reference sequence). J was trimmed by 5 bases and V by 3 bases; bases with no gene match: 15. The CDR3 extends over 17 amino acids. CDR3 residues: CASSFAGQTIRETEAFF. For the CDR3, the DNA is TGTGCCAGCAGTTTCGCGGGACAGACTATCCGGGAGACTGAAGCTTTCTTT.

V and J are TRBV27 and TRBJ1-2, with D perhaps matching TRBD1 (5 bases). CDR1 MNHEY and CDR2 SMNVEV come from the germline V gene (reference sequence). This CDR3 contains 13 residues. Trimming shortened V by 8 bases and J by 3 bases, and 13 bases separated the two germline ends. This CDR3 reads CASCGAKDYGYTF. CDR3 bases: TGTGCCAGCTGTGGGGCGAAAGACTATGGCTACACCTTC.

The J gene is TRBJ2-7, the V gene TRBV11-2; TRBD1 aligns across 8 bases. The germline gives CDR1 SGHAT, CDR2 FQNNGV. Unmatched junction bases numbered 7, after V lost 4 bases and J lost 2 bases. This CDR3 region has 15 residues. CDR3 amino acids: CASSYERQGTYEQYF. In DNA form, the CDR3 reads TGTGCCAGCAGCTACGAGCGACAGGGGACCTACGAGCAGTACTTC.

The rearrangement links TRBV7-9 to TRBJ2-7; 7 positions match TRBD1. With V trimmed by 7 bases and J by 6 bases, 6 bases remained unmatched. Germline assignment: CDR1 SEHNR and CDR2 FQNEAQ (reference sequence). The CDR3 is 12 residues long. The CDR3 DNA follows: TGTGCCAGCAACCGACAGGGCGTCGAGCAGTACTTC. Residues: CASNRQGVEQYF.

The V gene is TRBV7-2, the J gene TRBJ2-1; D possibly corresponds to TRBD2 (5 bases). CDR1 SGHTA and CDR2 FQGNSA come from the germline V gene. This CDR3 has 15 residues. V shed 5 bases and J shed 2 bases, with 13 bases lying between them. The DNA for the CDR3 is TGTGCCAGCAGCCCAGAACCGGGGACCTACAATGAGCAGTTCTTC. This gives the protein CASSPEPGTYNEQFF.

V is TRBV25-1 and J is TRBJ1-2; D perhaps matches TRBD1 (5 bases). Germline lookup yields CDR1 MGHDK and CDR2 SYGVNS. CDR3 length equals 12 residues. V lost 4 bases and J lost 8, with 11 bases in between. CDR3 nucleotide sequence: TGTGCCAGCAGTGCCGGTTGGGGCGGCTACACCTTC. This codes for CASSAGWGGYTF.

The chain has TRBV6-1 and TRBJ1-5; the D gene is possibly TRBD1 (6 bases). The V and J ends lost 7 bases and 8 bases respectively, with 18 bases between them. The CDR3 length is 14 residues. Germline-derived CDR1 and CDR2 are MNHNS and SASEGT. The CDR3: CASKGGGGLEPQHF. The DNA of the CDR3 is TGTGCCAGCAAAGGGGGGGGAGGGCTCGAGCCCCAGCATTTT.

The CDR3 loop is CASSSSGGATYEQYF. The DNA for the CDR3 is TGTGCCAGCAGCTCTAGCGGGGGCGCAACCTACGAGCAGTACTTC. The chain employs TRBV5-4 and TRBJ2-7, with 10 bases that match TRBD2. The CDR3 covers 15 residues. V trimming: 3 bases; J trimming: 2 bases; junction bases outside the gene matches: 5. CDR1 is SGHNT, CDR2 YYREEE, per germline (reference sequence).

The rearrangement uses TRBV4-1 and TRBJ2-7; 11 bases match TRBD2. The CDR3 is 15 amino acids. V trimming: 1 base; J trimming: 3 bases; junction bases outside the gene matches: 2. CDR1 and CDR2 (germline): MGHRA, YSYEKL. The CDR3: CASSQGLAGIYEQYF. CDR3 sequence (DNA): TGCGCCAGCAGCCAAGGACTAGCGGGGATCTACGAGCAGTACTTC.

The chain couples TRBV7-2 to TRBJ2-4; TRBD1 is a possible D gene (6 bases). The CDR3 has 13 amino acids. Germline V lookup: CDR1 SGHTA, CDR2 FQGNSA. With 4 bases removed from V and 8 bases from J, the gap between germline ends came to 12 bases. The CDR3, as DNA: TGTGCCAGCAGCTGGAGCAGGGGAGACATTCAGTACTTC. Translated, it gives CASSWSRGDIQYF.

V usage is TRBV5-6 and J usage is TRBJ1-2; 7 nucleotides line up with TRBD1. In germline, CDR1 is SGHDT, CDR2 YYEEEE. V shed 2 bases, J shed 4 bases, and the junction held 5 bases outside the gene matches. This CDR3 spans 14 amino acids. In DNA form, the CDR3 reads TGTGCCAGCAGCTTTGGGGACAGAATCTATGGCTACACCTTC. Translating gives CASSFGDRIYGYTF.

J is TRBJ1-1 and V is TRBV7-2, with D tentatively TRBD1 (5 bases). Germline V gene sequence: CDR1 SGHTA, CDR2 FQGNSA. This CDR3 contains 15 residues. V was clipped by 5 bases and J by 0 bases, with 13 bases between them. The CDR3 DNA sequence: TGTGCCAGCAGCGCGGGACGGCCCCTGAACACTGAAGCTTTCTTT. This sequence encodes CASSAGRPLNTEAFF.

In DNA, the CDR3 is TGTGCCACCCAGTACTCAGACAGGGTTAATAGCTACACCTTC. Amino acid sequence: CATQYSDRVNSYTF. The rearrangement uses TRBV6-6 and TRBJ1-2; 7 bases align to TRBD1. Trimming removed 10 bases from V and 9 bases from J; junction bases left unmatched: 17. This CDR3 has 14 amino acids. CDR1 MNHNY and CDR2 SVGAGI come from the germline V gene (reference sequence).

The chain combines TRBV11-3 with TRBJ1-6, with TRBD1 matching 9 bases. The CDR3 is 14 residues long. The V gene end was trimmed by 5 bases and the J gene end by 7 bases; junction bases not matched to a gene: 3. The germline V gene has CDR1 SGHNT and CDR2 YENEEA. DNA for the CDR3: TGTGCCAGCAGCGCGGGACAGGGAAATTCACCCCTCCACTTT. Amino acid sequence: CASSAGQGNSPLHF.

The V call is TRBV25-1, the J call TRBJ1-2, with D unclear. The CDR3 is made up of 15 amino acids. The germline V gene encodes CDR1 MGHDK and CDR2 SYGVNS. V was clipped by 4 bases and J by 3 bases, with 15 bases between them. CDR3 coding DNA: TGTGCCAGCAGTGGTTTCCCGTCGGGAGACTATGGCTACACCTTC. Encoded protein: CASSGFPSGDYGYTF.

The chain is built from TRBV7-7 and TRBJ2-2, with D tentatively TRBD2 (6 bases). Germline assignment: CDR1 SSHAT and CDR2 FNYEAQ (reference sequence). Trimming shortened V by 6 bases and J by 5 bases, and 10 bases separated the two germline ends. The CDR3 totals 13 residues. The CDR3 region is CASRPGETGELFF. The CDR3 DNA follows: TGTGCCAGCAGGCCGGGGGAGACCGGGGAGCTGTTTTTT.

J is TRBJ2-7 and V is TRBV6-1; D possibly corresponds to TRBD1 (5 bases). V was trimmed by 7 bases and J by 7 bases, leaving 17 bases between them. Germline assignment: CDR1 MNHNS and CDR2 SASEGT. The CDR3 has 13 residues. The CDR3 DNA reads TGTGCCAGCAAAGAGAGCAGGGCAGGTGAGCAGTACTTC. It is translated as CASKESRAGEQYF.